The 8 T cell receptor beta chains presented below share a single source sample, sequenced in a study of blood T cell repertoires in COVID-19. TCRdb's copy holds only in-frame clones and misses some; the assay was immunoSEQ multiplex PCR. The sample yields around 70,000 clones, around 80% seen once. Specimen: peripheral blood. The receptors come from a woman between 45 and 65 years old with acute or convalescent COVID-19.

In DNA, the CDR3 is TGTGCCAGCAGCCAAGACAGCGGGTCTTTCACCGGGGAGCTGTTTTTT. This translates into CASSQDSGSFTGELFF. The gene calls are TRBV4-2 and TRBJ2-2, with D tentatively TRBD2 (6 bases). The CDR3 sequence is 16 residues long. Trimming pared 0 bases from V and 4 bases from J, leaving 12 bases between. From germline, CDR1 is LGHNA and CDR2 YNFKEQ.

This chain connects TRBV15 to TRBJ2-7; 7 nucleotides match TRBD1. Germline V gives CDR1 LNHNV, CDR2 YYDKDF (reference sequence). The CDR3 contains 12 residues. The CDR3 DNA reads TGTGCCACCAGCAGAGATAACACAGGGGTTTCGGTC. Amino acid sequence: CATSRDNTGVSV.

V is TRBV7-6 and J is TRBJ2-7; 8 bases fit TRBD1. The V gene end was trimmed by 0 bases and the J gene end by 4 bases; junction bases not matched to a gene: 8. The germline CDR1 and CDR2 sequences are SGHVS and FNYEAQ. The CDR3 extends over 16 amino acids. CDR3 protein: CASSLALTGANYEQYF. The CDR3 nucleotides are TGTGCCAGCAGCTTAGCTCTGACAGGGGCGAATTACGAGCAGTACTTC.

The rearrangement uses TRBV18 and TRBJ1-1, with 7 bases lining up with TRBD1. CDR3 length equals 13 residues. CDR1 is KGHSH and CDR2 is LQKENI in the germline V gene. Trimming took 4 bases from V and 3 from J; bases not matched to a gene: 2. The CDR3 sequence is CASSQQGYTEAFF. The CDR3 DNA reads as TGTGCCAGCTCACAACAGGGGTACACTGAAGCTTTCTTT.

This chain joins TRBV5-1 and TRBJ2-1, with D possibly being TRBD1 (6 bases). CDR3 size: 15 residues. Trimming removed 3 bases from V and 9 bases from J, with 19 bases in between. Germline V lookup: CDR1 SGHRS, CDR2 YFSETQ. In DNA form, the CDR3 reads TGCGCCAGCAGCTCTCTGACAGGTATGGTTAGTGAGCAGTTCTTC. Translating it yields CASSSLTGMVSEQFF.

V usage is TRBV7-6 and J usage is TRBJ2-3; a possible D gene is TRBD2 (6 bases). The CDR3 has 16 amino acids. Germline V gene data show CDR1 as SGHVS and CDR2 as FNYEAQ. The V end was cut by 5 bases, the J end by 2 bases, with 17 bases between. The CDR3 protein is CASSKSNSGPTDTQYF. The CDR3 coding sequence is TGTGCCAGCAGCAAGTCGAATAGCGGCCCCACAGATACGCAGTATTTT.

This clone was observed a few times. This chain joins TRBV4-3 and TRBJ1-6; 7 nucleotides line up with TRBD1. Germline loops: CDR1 LGHNA, CDR2 YSLEER. Trimming at V came to 4 bases and at J to 7 bases, leaving 7 bases not matched to a gene. This CDR3 comprises 15 residues. The DNA of the CDR3 is TGCGCCAGCAGCCTCGGAAGGGACAGAAATTCACCCCTCCACTTT. Translation: CASSLGRDRNSPLHF.

The rearrangement joins TRBV19 to TRBJ1-5; D ambiguous. The CDR3 sequence is 15 residues long. CDR1 and CDR2 (germline): LNHDA, SQIVND (reference sequence). Trimming pared 4 bases from V and 0 bases from J, leaving 10 bases between. For the CDR3, the DNA is TGTGCCAGTAGTAGAGGCAAGTATAGCAATCAGCCCCAGCATTTT. It yields the protein CASSRGKYSNQPQHF. Based on the CDR3 plus reference TRBV19 and TRBJ1-5, the full variable domain is DGGITQSPKYLFRKEGQNVTLSCEQNLNHDAMYWYRQDPGQGLRLIYYSQIVNDFQKGDIAEGYSVSREKKESFPLTVTSAQKNPTAFYLCASSRGKYSNQPQHFGDGTRLSIL.